This TCR beta chain was profiled in a study of cytomegalovirus exposure and HLA in healthy donors. In regard to this clone: Antigen unknown.

Healthy bone marrow donors made up the donor group. This CDR3 comprises 14 residues. Germline V CDR1 and CDR2: MGHRA, YSYEKL. V lost 1 base, J lost 5 bases, and 4 bases stayed unmatched. Study observations and caveats: Highly shared sequence variants in one cluster were likely a sequencing artifact. Confirmation was obtained in vitro that a few CMV-associated chains are specific for CMV antigens. Rare TCR sequences predominated, though certain public TCRs were found in many donors.

The PCR ran on 60 Vbeta and 13 Jbeta primers. Only in-frame clones appear in the TCRdb table, and some are missing; sequencing was by immunoSEQ multiplex PCR. The table includes 90,000 to 100,000 clones, over 65% detected once. The chain has TRBV4-1 and TRBJ2-5; 7 nucleotides agree with TRBD1. The clonotype comes from a woman aged 55-70 years in good health and CMV-seronegative. The sequencing sample was made of PBMCs. CDR3 sequence (DNA): TGCGCCAGCAGCCAAGGGACAGGCTCCGAGACCCAGTACTTC. It translates to CASSQGTGSETQYF.